The rows below give T cell receptor beta chains drawn from one sample of a study of spatial heterogeneity in lung cancer. TCRdb independently ran MiXCR on the 5' RACE reads; one entry per CDR3 protein. Among over 90,000 distinct CDR3 sequences listed, roughly 8.7% were seen once. The specimen was PBMCs, collected at surgery. The receptors originated from a male donor with early-stage non-small cell lung cancer. CDR3s include the opening cysteine and the closing phenylalanine or tryptophan. The D gene is left open where the match is weak. The listing skips clone size in some rows; elsewhere it reads once, few, many or a size class.

D: -; V: TRBV6-2/TRBV6-3; size: many; J: TRBJ1-5; DNA: TGTGCCAGCAGTGGGCTCCATCAGCCCCAGCATTTT; CDR3: CASSGLHQPQHF
D: -; V: TRBV6-5; size: -; J: TRBJ1-1; DNA: TGTGCCAGCAGTTACGGGGGCCGGGCTTTCTTT; CDR3: CASSYGGRAFF
D: -; V: TRBV7-2; size: many; J: TRBJ1-1; DNA: TGTGCCAGCACGAAGGAGGGAGGGAGGACTGAAGCTTTCTTT; CDR3: CASTKEGGRTEAFF
D: TRBD2; V: TRBV7-2; size: few; J: TRBJ2-1; DNA: TGTGCCAGCAGCCAAAGCGGGGATGAGCAGTTCTTC; CDR3: CASSQSGDEQFF
D: -; V: TRBV15; size: -; J: TRBJ2-1; DNA: TGTGCCACCAGCAGAGATCCAGGGGCGAGTGAGCAGTTCTTC; CDR3: CATSRDPGASEQFF
D: TRBD1; V: TRBV28; size: many; J: TRBJ1-4; DNA: TGTGCCAGCAGCGGGGACAGGGGTGAGGAAAAACTGTTTTTT; CDR3: CASSGDRGEEKLFF
D: -; V: TRBV28; size: -; J: TRBJ1-2; DNA: TGTGCCAGCAGTTCCCAAGGCTATGGCTACACCTTC; CDR3: CASSSQGYGYTF
D: TRBD1; V: TRBV12-3/TRBV12-4; size: -; J: TRBJ2-2; DNA: TGTGCCAGCAGTCGATCAGACAGGGCCAGGGAAACCGGGGAGCTGTTTTTT; CDR3: CASSRSDRARETGELFF
D: -; V: TRBV27; size: -; J: TRBJ1-2; DNA: TGTGCCAGCAGCGAGGGGGGCAGGCTCTATGGCTACACCTTC; CDR3: CASSEGGRLYGYTF
D: TRBD2; V: TRBV19; size: -; J: TRBJ2-1; DNA: TGTGCCAGTAGTGACCGACTAGCGGGGGCCTACAATGAGCAGTTCTTC; CDR3: CASSDRLAGAYNEQFF
D: -; V: TRBV7-3; size: few; J: TRBJ1-5; DNA: TGTGCCAGCAGCTTAAATCAGGAAGGTCCCCAGCATTTT; CDR3: CASSLNQEGPQHF
D: -; V: TRBV28; size: -; J: TRBJ1-2; DNA: TGTGCCAGCAGCCCCGAAGGAGTCTATGGCTACATCTTC; CDR3: CASSPEGVYGYIF
D: -; V: TRBV12-3/TRBV12-4; size: many; J: TRBJ2-3; DNA: TGTGCCAGCAGTTCCAGGCGCCGGAGAGATACGCAGTATTTT; CDR3: CASSSRRRRDTQYF
D: -; V: TRBV3-1; size: many; J: TRBJ1-2; DNA: TGTGCCAGCAGCCGAGACGTCGAGCAGGGTTATGGCTACACCTTC; CDR3: CASSRDVEQGYGYTF
D: -; V: TRBV27; size: many; J: TRBJ1-5; DNA: TGTGCCAGCAGTCCGGACCGAGCCCGCAATCAGCCCCAGCATTTT; CDR3: CASSPDRARNQPQHF
D: -; V: TRBV20-1; size: many; J: TRBJ2-7; DNA: TGCAGTGCTAGTCCTGGACTCACCTATAAGGGATCCGGCGAGCAGTACTTC; CDR3: CSASPGLTYKGSGEQYF
D: TRBD2; V: TRBV18; size: -; J: TRBJ2-3; DNA: TGTGCCAGCTCACCGGGACTAGCGGGGGATAATACGCAGTATTTT; CDR3: CASSPGLAGDNTQYF
D: -; V: TRBV11-2; size: -; J: TRBJ2-6; DNA: TGTGCCAGCAGCTTACGGGCGGCGAACTCTGGGGCCAACGTCCTGACTTTC; CDR3: CASSLRAANSGANVLTF
D: -; V: TRBV6-5; size: many; J: TRBJ1-1; DNA: TGTGCCAGCAGTTACTCAGCGACGAGGGCTGAAGCTTTCTTT; CDR3: CASSYSATRAEAFF
D: -; V: TRBV12-3/TRBV12-4; size: many; J: TRBJ2-3; DNA: TGTGCCAGCACTCCACTAGTCGGCACAGATACGCAGTATTTT; CDR3: CASTPLVGTDTQYF
D: -; V: TRBV5-1; size: -; J: TRBJ1-6; DNA: TGCGCCAGCAGCTTCGGCTCTCCGTATAATTCACCCCTCCACTTT; CDR3: CASSFGSPYNSPLHF
D: -; V: TRBV29-1; size: few; J: TRBJ1-1; DNA: TGCAGCGTTGTCCTGGGCAGTTCAAACACTGAAGCTTTCTTT; CDR3: CSVVLGSSNTEAFF